Below, 21 T cell receptor beta chains from the same sample are listed, as sequenced in a study of T cell responses to AZD1222 COVID-19 vaccine. The assay was immunoSEQ multiplex PCR, and TCRdb's table has in-frame clones only and misses some. The sample has roughly 140,000 clones; 89% are singletons. The source material was peripheral blood, sampled on day 0 of AZD1222 vaccination. The receptor source for this set is an adult in good health.

The CDR3 here is CATSREGGSYEQYF. The CDR3 region has the DNA TGTGCCACCAGCAGAGAAGGGGGGTCCTACGAGCAGTACTTC. The chain recombines TRBV15 with TRBJ2-7, with D perhaps given as TRBD1 or TRBD2 (6 bases each). The V gene's germline CDR1 is LNHNV and CDR2 YYDKDF (reference sequence). The CDR3 sequence is 14 residues long. Trimming cost V 0 bases and J 1 base, with 7 bases left between them.

V and J are TRBV7-9 and TRBJ1-6; 7 bases map to TRBD1. The CDR3 sequence is 15 residues long. Per the germline V gene, CDR1 is SEHNR and CDR2 is FQNEAQ (reference sequence). V gave up 4 bases and J gave up 3 bases; unmatched junction bases: 3. For the CDR3, the DNA is TGTGCCAGCAGCTCAGGGACAGTCTATAATTCACCCCTCCACTTT. Translation gives CASSSGTVYNSPLHF.

The chain uses TRBV20-1 and TRBJ2-2; TRBD1 is a possible D gene (5 bases). The germline CDR1 and CDR2 sequences are DFQATT and SNEGSKA (reference sequence). The CDR3 is 14 amino acids. The ends were cut back, 3 bases at V and 3 bases at J, with 11 bases in the middle. The CDR3 loop is CSASDRVYTGELFF. DNA for the CDR3: TGCAGTGCTAGTGACAGAGTCTACACCGGGGAGCTGTTTTTT.

The chain is built from TRBV7-9 and TRBJ2-5; D is unclear. The V end was cut by 5 bases, the J end by 4 bases, with 14 bases between. Looked up from germline, CDR1 is SEHNR and CDR2 is FQNEAQ (reference sequence). This CDR3 is 14 amino acids long. The CDR3 nucleotides are TGTGCCAGCAGCCCCTCAGTAGGTGGAGAGACCCAGTACTTC. Its translation is CASSPSVGGETQYF.

This chain connects TRBV27 to TRBJ1-3; D gene uncertain. The CDR3 has 14 residues. The germline V gene encodes CDR1 MNHEY and CDR2 SMNVEV (reference sequence). Trimming pared 2 bases from V and 7 bases from J, leaving 12 bases between. The CDR3 loop is CASSLTATFNTIYF. In DNA, the CDR3 is TGTGCCAGCAGTTTAACAGCTACTTTTAACACCATATATTTT.

This chain links TRBV19 with TRBJ1-5; weak D call: TRBD1 (6 bases). There are 14 residues in the CDR3. Trimming pared 5 bases from V and 2 bases from J, leaving 10 bases between. Germline lookup yields CDR1 LNHDA and CDR2 SQIVND (reference sequence). The CDR3 sequence is CASSPWTGNQPQHF. In DNA, the CDR3 is TGTGCCAGTAGTCCGTGGACAGGCAATCAGCCCCAGCATTTT.

V is TRBV6-1 and J is TRBJ2-2, with 7 positions matching TRBD2. The V and J ends lost 2 bases and 5 bases, in that order; junction bases with no gene match: 8. CDR1 is MNHNS, CDR2 SASEGT, per germline. The CDR3 length is 16 residues. The CDR3 protein is CASSEIPSGGTGELFF. Written as DNA, the CDR3 is TGTGCCAGCAGTGAAATCCCTAGCGGAGGAACCGGGGAGCTGTTTTTT.

This chain connects TRBV7-8 to TRBJ1-1, with D tentatively TRBD1 (5 bases). V gave up 4 bases and J gave up 0 bases, with 9 bases separating them. The germline V gene encodes CDR1 SGHVS and CDR2 FQNEAQ. The CDR3 contains 14 residues. DNA for the CDR3: TGTGCCAGCAGCTCCCAGACAGTGAACACTGAAGCTTTCTTT. It encodes CASSSQTVNTEAFF.

The rearrangement links TRBV28 to TRBJ1-1; D is unclear. The CDR3 runs 15 residues. Trimming removed 4 bases from V and 0 bases from J, with 12 bases in between. CDR1 MDHEN and CDR2 SYDVKM come from the germline V gene. The chain's CDR3 is CASSWRNILNTEAFF. The CDR3 region has the DNA TGTGCCAGCAGTTGGAGGAATATACTGAACACTGAAGCTTTCTTT.

The chain carries TRBV2 and TRBJ2-1; D is perhaps TRBD1 or TRBD2 (5 bases each). The V and J ends lost 7 bases and 4 bases respectively, with 17 bases between them. The germline V gene encodes CDR1 SNHLY and CDR2 FYNNEI. This CDR3 region has 15 residues. The CDR3: CASTEGPGPYNEQFF. Written as DNA, the CDR3 is TGTGCCAGCACCGAGGGCCCGGGACCATACAATGAGCAGTTCTTC.

The chain carries TRBV15 and TRBJ2-5; D is tentatively TRBD1 or TRBD2 (5 bases each). The V and J ends lost 0 bases and 5 bases respectively, with 16 bases between them. In germline, CDR1 is LNHNV, CDR2 YYDKDF (reference sequence). The CDR3 consists of 16 residues. The CDR3 reads CATSRDKPGLVETQYF. CDR3 in DNA: TGTGCCACCAGCAGAGATAAACCGGGGCTGGTGGAGACCCAGTACTTC.

This chain connects TRBV29-1 to TRBJ1-1; D not resolved. CDR3 size: 16 residues. V dropped 3 bases and J dropped 0 bases, with 17 bases sitting between them. CDR1 and CDR2 from the germline V gene are SQVTM and ANQGSEA. As DNA, the CDR3 is TGCAGCGTTGATAAGAGGTCTAAAACTCTGAACACTGAAGCTTTCTTT. Translated, it gives CSVDKRSKTLNTEAFF.

The chain uses TRBV2 and TRBJ2-3; 8 nucleotides line up with TRBD2. V dropped 8 bases and J dropped 5; count of bases not matched to a gene: 9. This CDR3 region has 14 residues. From germline, CDR1 is SNHLY and CDR2 FYNNEI. DNA of the CDR3: TGTGCCAGCCAGAGCGGGGGAGCCGAAGATACGCAGTATTTT. Its translation: CASQSGGAEDTQYF.

This clone showed up many times. This chain links TRBV2 with TRBJ2-7; 7 nucleotides align to TRBD2. V trimming: 4 bases; J trimming: 3 bases; junction bases outside the gene matches: 9. This CDR3 is 15 amino acids long. Germline CDR1 reads SNHLY; CDR2 reads FYNNEI. The chain's CDR3 is CASSALRESRYEQYF. CDR3 bases: TGTGCCAGCAGTGCCCTGCGGGAGAGCCGCTACGAGCAGTACTTC.

J is TRBJ1-6 and V is TRBV19; no reliable D call. V dropped 10 bases and J dropped 4 bases, with 14 bases sitting between them. CDR1 is LNHDA and CDR2 is SQIVND in the germline V gene (reference sequence). The CDR3 length is 14 residues. CDR3 sequence reads: CATAPGPYNSPLHF. The DNA of the CDR3 is TGTGCCACCGCCCCAGGACCATATAATTCACCCCTCCACTTT.

The chain uses TRBV11-3 and TRBJ2-2; D is unresolved. This CDR3 is built from 16 residues. Per germline, CDR1 SGHNT and CDR2 YENEEA. V was clipped by 1 base and J by 7 bases, with 16 bases between them. The CDR3 sequence: CASSLGGGYADGELFF. CDR3 in DNA: TGTGCCAGCAGCTTAGGTGGCGGTTATGCTGACGGGGAGCTGTTTTTT.

The J gene is TRBJ1-2, the V gene TRBV28, with 9 bases lining up with TRBD1. The CDR3 contains 13 residues. Germline CDR1 reads MDHEN; CDR2 reads SYDVKM. After removal of 6 bases from V and 8 bases from J, the junction contained 7 bases not matched to a gene. CDR3 amino acids: CASRPTGGEGYTF. The CDR3 coding sequence is TGTGCCAGCAGGCCTACAGGGGGCGAAGGCTACACCTTC.

This chain connects TRBV4-1 to TRBJ2-7; TRBD2 agrees at 7 bases. CDR1 and CDR2 (germline): MGHRA, YSYEKL. V was clipped by 4 bases and J by 2 bases; unmatched bases: 8. The length of the CDR3 is 15 residues. CDR3: CASSPVFLAAYEQYF. CDR3 nucleotide sequence: TGCGCCAGCAGCCCCGTGTTTCTAGCGGCCTACGAGCAGTACTTC.

In its sample, this clone was seen a few times. The genes are TRBV4-2 and TRBJ1-3; D gene uncertain. Trimming stripped 0 bases from V and 4 bases from J, with 7 bases between. Germline V gene data show CDR1 as LGHNA and CDR2 as YNFKEQ. There are 14 residues in the CDR3. As DNA, the CDR3 is TGTGCCAGCAGCCAAGAATGGGCGGGAAACACCATATATTTT. As protein: CASSQEWAGNTIYF.

The chain links TRBV6-1 to TRBJ2-2; 8 positions agree with TRBD2. The CDR3 length is 17 residues. J lost 1 base, V lost 4 bases, and 8 bases had no gene match. From germline, CDR1 is MNHNS and CDR2 SASEGT. CDR3 region: CASSGSGTRWNTGELFF. In nucleotides, the CDR3 is TGTGCCAGCAGTGGCTCCGGGACTAGGTGGAACACCGGGGAGCTGTTTTTT.

The gene calls are TRBV6-5 and TRBJ1-2; 8 positions agree with TRBD1. Germline CDR1 reads MNHEY; CDR2 reads SVGAGI. V shed 6 bases and J 2 bases; nucleotides not matched to a gene: 8. CDR3 length equals 15 residues. The CDR3 here is CASSLTQGGNYGYTF. CDR3 coding DNA: TGTGCCAGCAGCCTTACACAGGGGGGGAACTATGGCTACACCTTC.